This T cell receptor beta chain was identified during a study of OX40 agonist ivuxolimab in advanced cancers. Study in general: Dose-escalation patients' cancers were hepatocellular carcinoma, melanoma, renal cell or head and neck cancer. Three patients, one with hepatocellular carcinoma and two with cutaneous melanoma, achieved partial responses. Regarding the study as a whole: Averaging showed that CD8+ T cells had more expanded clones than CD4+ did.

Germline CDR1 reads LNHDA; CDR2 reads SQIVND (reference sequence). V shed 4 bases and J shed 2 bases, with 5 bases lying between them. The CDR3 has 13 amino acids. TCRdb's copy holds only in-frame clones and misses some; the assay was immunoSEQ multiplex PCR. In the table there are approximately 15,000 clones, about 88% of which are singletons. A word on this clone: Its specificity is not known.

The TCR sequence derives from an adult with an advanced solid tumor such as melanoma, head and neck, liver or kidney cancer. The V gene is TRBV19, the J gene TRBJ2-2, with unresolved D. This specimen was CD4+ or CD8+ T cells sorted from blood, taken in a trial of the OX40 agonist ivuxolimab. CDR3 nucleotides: TGTGCCAGTAGTAAAGTAAACACCGGGGAGCTGTTTTTT. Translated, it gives CASSKVNTGELFF.